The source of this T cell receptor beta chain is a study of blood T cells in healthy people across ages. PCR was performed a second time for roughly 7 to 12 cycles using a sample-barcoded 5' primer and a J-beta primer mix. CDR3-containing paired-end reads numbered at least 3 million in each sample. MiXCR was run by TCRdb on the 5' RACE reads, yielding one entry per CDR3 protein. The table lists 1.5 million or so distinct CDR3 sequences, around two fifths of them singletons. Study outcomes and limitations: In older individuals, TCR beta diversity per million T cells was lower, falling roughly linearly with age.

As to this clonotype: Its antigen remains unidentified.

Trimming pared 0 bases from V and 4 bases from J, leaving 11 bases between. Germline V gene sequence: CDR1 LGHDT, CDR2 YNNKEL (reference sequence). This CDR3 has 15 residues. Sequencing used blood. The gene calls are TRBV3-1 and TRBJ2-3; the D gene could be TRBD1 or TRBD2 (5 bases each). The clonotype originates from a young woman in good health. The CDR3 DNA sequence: TGTGCCAGCAGCCAAGATCAGACGGGGCCAGATACGCAGTATTTT. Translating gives CASSQDQTGPDTQYF.